Described below is a single TCR beta chain sequence and its context. Profiling relied on immunoSEQ multiplex PCR, and the TCRdb table lists in-frame clones only, not all of them. The sample shows fewer than 25,000 clones, around 96% of them seen only once. This sample was taken from a study of B cell selection in AIRE deficiency. Trimming removed 4 bases at V and 2 bases at J, with 7 bases between. Looked up from germline, CDR1 is MRHNA and CDR2 is SNTAGT. The CDR3 totals 13 residues. Conventional CD4 T cells were sorted as CD4+CD127+ cells. The TCR originated in a human donor in good health. The chain carries TRBV6-4 and TRBJ2-3, with D possibly TRBD2 on 5 matching bases. The sample was CD4+CD127+ conventional T cells sorted from PBMCs. CDR3 loop: CASSVSVTDTQYF. CDR3 nucleotide sequence: TGTGCCAGCAGTGTTAGCGTCACAGATACGCAGTATTTT.